This TCR beta chain was identified during a study of blood T cell repertoires in COVID-19 (dated by TCRdb to the early 2020s). In the study overall: The collaborator samples originated in the United States, Italy and Spain and spanned the acute and convalescent phases of COVID-19. Subjects who had been exposed to COVID-19, were actively infected with it, or had recovered from it provided the deeply sampled blood TCRbeta repertoires that made up the dataset. The prospective study material was composed of cDNA or gDNA derived from T cells, B-cell-depleted T cells, or PBMCs. The repertoires were made available in a free public database intended to serve as a resource for research on the immune response to SARS-CoV-2. Where HLA class I and class II types were available, the types were taken from metadata supplied by the sample provider, not from assay-based typing. Samples were obtained from the ongoing ImmuneRACE study (first 160 participants) and from over 1,000 subjects provided by 6 global collaborators. A de-identified subject ID, COVID-19 status, age in years and sex were almost always included in the sample metadata.

Whole blood was collected in K2EDTA tubes by collaborating institutions according to the institutions' own protocols. For TCRbeta analysis, collaborator samples were shipped as frozen whole blood, as isolated PBMCs, or as DNA extracted from either sample type. On this clone itself: The specificity of this receptor is unknown. No much larger clone is present one base from it, and per-base qualities are unavailable.

Here is what the overall study found, with its caveats: The amount of clinical and demographic metadata varied by source and participant and was provided uncurated.

Via the germline V gene, CDR1 is SGHRS and CDR2 YFSETQ. V trim: 3 bases; J trim: 5 bases; unmatched bases: 4. The CDR3 has 14 amino acids, counting the end cysteine and phenylalanine. Of the read, only the CDR3 DNA is kept; its 42 bases are in frame from base 1. The immunoSEQ Assay, a bias-controlled multiplex PCR, was used to amplify TCRbeta CDR3 regions from genomic DNA. From the authors' description of their analysis: Within the assay, amplification of reference gene primers was used to estimate how many nucleated cells each sample contained. Sequence reads were collapsed and filtered to measure the absolute abundance of every unique TCRbeta CDR3 rearrangement. For each sample, productive Simpson clonality was calculated as the square root of Simpson's diversity index across productive rearrangements. The clones in this table, taken by TCRdb from immuneACCESS, are in-frame only. Not every clone is retained; where verified, under half of the shortfall comes from an unresolved V gene, and the cause of the rest is unknown. V and J calls and clone size follow that table, whereas D and trimming were derived from the DNA. The sample yields 70,000 or so clones; around 77% were counted once. The ten largest clones represent about 15% of the sample.

The TCR comes from a man between 60 and 75 years old with acute or convalescent COVID-19. Source material: peripheral blood. The rearranged segments are TRBV5-1 and TRBJ2-4, with 8 middle bases fitting TRBD1. The DNA sequence is TGCGCCAGCAGCTCCGGGACAGGAGAAAACATTCAGTACTTC. This translates into CASSSGTGENIQYF.